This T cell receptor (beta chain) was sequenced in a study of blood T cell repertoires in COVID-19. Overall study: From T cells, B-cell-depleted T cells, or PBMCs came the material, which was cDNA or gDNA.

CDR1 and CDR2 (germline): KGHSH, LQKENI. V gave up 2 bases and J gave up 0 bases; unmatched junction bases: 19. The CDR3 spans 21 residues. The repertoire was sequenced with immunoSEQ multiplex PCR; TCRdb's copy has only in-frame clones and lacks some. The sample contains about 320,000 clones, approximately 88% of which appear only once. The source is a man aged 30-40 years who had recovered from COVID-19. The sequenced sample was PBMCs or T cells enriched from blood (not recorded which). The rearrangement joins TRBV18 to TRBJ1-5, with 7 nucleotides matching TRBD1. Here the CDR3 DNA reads TGTGCCAGCTCACCATCCCTAATTCGGACAGGTCGCCCCAATAGCAATCAGCCCCAGCATTTT. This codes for CASSPSLIRTGRPNSNQPQHF.